These 20 T cell receptor beta chains share one sample of origin, sequenced in a study of shared clonotypes between healthy human individuals. Sequencing was performed with immunoSEQ multiplex PCR; in TCRdb, only in-frame clones are kept and a portion is missing. The table includes roughly 2,300,000 clones, about nine tenths detected once. Sequenced sample: naive CD4+ T cells from PBMCs. Sample subset: CD45RA+ positively selected. These receptors all come from a man aged 18 to 30 in good health. Some clones in this sample may be carry-over from other donors' samples.

J is TRBJ2-5 and V is TRBV7-9; 7 bases are shared with TRBD1. The CDR3 has 17 residues. Germline CDR1 and CDR2: SEHNR and FQNEAQ (reference sequence). J gave up 1 base and V 2 bases, and 10 bases lay outside the gene matches. In DNA, the CDR3 is TGTGCCAGCAGCTTACCGGGACAGCCGATCATCCAAGAGACCCAGTACTTC. Amino acids: CASSLPGQPIIQETQYF.

The rearrangement uses TRBV19 and TRBJ2-5; D is perhaps TRBD1 or TRBD2 (5 bases each). Deletions cut 5 bases from V and 1 base from J, with 11 bases between. The germline V gene encodes CDR1 LNHDA and CDR2 SQIVND (reference sequence). The CDR3 consists of 14 residues. The CDR3 coding sequence is TGTGCCAGTAGTCCCGGGACCTTCCAAGAGACCCAGTACTTC. Protein sequence: CASSPGTFQETQYF.

This chain uses TRBV6-5 with TRBJ2-7; the D call may be TRBD1 or TRBD2 (7 bases each). V shed 7 bases and J shed 3 bases, with 16 bases lying between them. This CDR3 is built from 14 residues. Germline CDR1 and CDR2: MNHEY and SVGAGI. CDR3 DNA: TGTGCCAGCACTAGAGCGGGACAGAACTACGAGCAGTACTTC. This encodes CASTRAGQNYEQYF.

V gene TRBV11-2 combines with J gene TRBJ2-7; no definite D call. The CDR3 sequence is 15 residues long. Germline CDR1 and CDR2: SGHAT and FQNNGV. Trimming cost V 2 bases and J 2 bases, with 13 bases left between them. CDR3 DNA sequence: TGTGCCAGCAGCTTACTGGGCGGCTTTCCCTACGAGCAGTACTTC. It translates to CASSLLGGFPYEQYF.

The chain carries TRBV5-1 and TRBJ2-1; D is ambiguous. The ends were cut back, 4 bases at V and 2 bases at J, with 4 bases in the middle. CDR3 size: 12 residues. Looked up from germline, CDR1 is SGHRS and CDR2 is YFSETQ. The CDR3 sequence: CASSQTYNEQFF. CDR3 sequence (DNA): TGCGCCAGCAGCCAAACCTACAATGAGCAGTTCTTC. Based on the CDR3 plus reference TRBV5-1 and TRBJ2-1, the full variable domain is KAGVTQTPRYLIKTRGQQVTLSCSPISGHRSVSWYQQTPGQGLQFLFEYFSETQRNKGNFPGRFSGRQFSNSRSEMNVSTLELGDSALYLCASSQTYNEQFFGPGTRLTVL.

This chain joins TRBV27 and TRBJ2-4; 8 nucleotides agree with TRBD1. The CDR3 runs 16 residues. The germline V gene has CDR1 MNHEY and CDR2 SMNVEV (reference sequence). The ends lost 6 bases at V and 6 bases at J; junction bases unmatched: 13. The CDR3 region is CASSPQGARRGNIQYF. CDR3 sequence (DNA): TGTGCCAGCAGCCCTCAGGGGGCGCGAAGGGGAAACATTCAGTACTTC.

This chain connects TRBV6-6 to TRBJ2-4; 8 bases align to TRBD1. The germline V gene encodes CDR1 MNHNY and CDR2 SVGAGI (reference sequence). The length of the CDR3 is 15 residues. V lost 6 bases to trimming and J lost 3 bases; unmatched junction nucleotides: 7. CDR3 amino acids: CASSNADRGKNIQYF. In nucleotides, the CDR3 is TGTGCCAGCAGCAACGCCGACAGGGGCAAAAACATTCAGTACTTC.

The gene calls are TRBV6-4 and TRBJ1-1, with D possibly TRBD1 on 6 matching bases. The CDR3 sequence is 16 residues long. The germline V gene encodes CDR1 MRHNA and CDR2 SNTAGT. Trimming removed 0 bases at V and 3 bases at J, with 14 bases between. In DNA form, the CDR3 reads TGTGCCAGCAGTGACTCATCCCTCGGGGGGCACACTGAAGCTTTCTTT. It codes for CASSDSSLGGHTEAFF.

The V gene is TRBV2, the J gene TRBJ2-3; D unresolved. Germline V gene data show CDR1 as SNHLY and CDR2 as FYNNEI. V was shortened by 4 bases and J by 4 bases, with 12 bases between the two germline ends. The CDR3 runs to 14 residues. The CDR3 region has the DNA TGTGCCAGCAGTGTGAGAGCCGGCGCAGATACGCAGTATTTT. Translated: CASSVRAGADTQYF.

The V gene is TRBV7-9, the J gene TRBJ2-5, with D perhaps being TRBD1 or TRBD2 (5 bases each). V was shortened by 1 base and J by 5 bases, with 20 bases between the two germline ends. The CDR3 runs to 17 residues. Germline V gene sequence: CDR1 SEHNR, CDR2 FQNEAQ (reference sequence). The CDR3 loop is CASSLGDYLGERETQYF. For the CDR3, the DNA is TGTGCCAGCAGCTTAGGAGACTATCTAGGGGAGCGGGAGACCCAGTACTTC. The variable domain in full, with the rest retrieved from reference TRBV7-9 and TRBJ2-5, is DTGVSQNPRHKITKRGQNVTFRCDPISEHNRLYWYRQTLGQGPEFLTYFQNEAQLEKSRLLSDRFSAERPKGSFSTLEIQRTEQGDSAMYLCASSLGDYLGERETQYFGPGTRLLVL.

Comments on this clone: This sample also contains other DNA sequences that code for the same CDR3. The chain combines TRBV29-1 with TRBJ1-2, with unresolved D. Germline loops: CDR1 SQVTM, CDR2 ANQGSEA. V shed 4 bases and J shed 3 bases, with 6 bases lying between them. This CDR3 has 11 residues. The CDR3 DNA is TGCAGCGTTGGGCAGGACTATGGCTACACCTTC. This gives the protein CSVGQDYGYTF.

The rearrangement links TRBV5-8 to TRBJ2-2; D gene ambiguous. Trimming pared 0 bases from V and 2 bases from J, leaving 14 bases between. The CDR3 spans 17 residues. Germline V gives CDR1 SGHTS, CDR2 YDEGEE. The DNA of the CDR3 is TGTGCCAGCAGCTTGGACGGATCACACGTTAACACCGGGGAGCTGTTTTTT. Translation gives CASSLDGSHVNTGELFF. The variable domain in full, completed from reference TRBV5-8 and TRBJ2-2, reads EAGVTQSPTHLIKTRGQQATLRCSPISGHTSVYWYQQALGLGLQFLLWYDEGEERNRGNFPPRFSGRQFPNYSSELNVNALELEDSALYLCASSLDGSHVNTGELFFGEGSRLTVL.

The chain combines TRBV7-2 with TRBJ1-5; possible D gene TRBD1, 5 bases. This CDR3 has 18 residues. V lost 3 bases, J lost 0 bases, and 18 bases lay in between. Germline V gene lookup returns CDR1 SGHTA and CDR2 FQGNSA. The CDR3 is CASSFPITRGYSNQPQHF. The CDR3 DNA reads as TGTGCCAGCAGCTTTCCGATAACGCGGGGCTATAGCAATCAGCCCCAGCATTTT.

This sequence joins TRBV4-1 and TRBJ2-4; TRBD2 aligns across 10 bases. This CDR3 comprises 17 residues. Germline lookup yields CDR1 MGHRA and CDR2 YSYEKL. J was trimmed by 9 bases and V by 3 bases; bases with no gene match: 14. The CDR3 nucleotides read TGCGCCAGCAGCCAGGGAGAGATAGCGGGAGGAGGTTCCATTCAGTACTTC. Residues: CASSQGEIAGGGSIQYF.

The rearrangement uses TRBV14 and TRBJ2-7; TRBD1 aligns across 9 bases. Germline CDR1 reads SGHDN; CDR2 reads FVKESK. V was clipped by 4 bases and J by 6 bases; unmatched bases: 7. CDR3 length equals 14 residues. In DNA, the CDR3 is TGTGCCAGCAGCCGGGACAGGGCGCGGGGCGAGCAGTACTTC. Translation: CASSRDRARGEQYF.

The chain combines TRBV28 with TRBJ2-3; TRBD2 matches at 11 bases. V lost 3 bases and J lost 6; bases outside the gene matches: 11. The CDR3 runs 17 residues. CDR1 is MDHEN, CDR2 SYDVKM, per germline. CDR3 DNA sequence: TGTGCCAGCAGTTTCTCGGCTAGCGGGAGGAATGCTGATACGCAGTATTTT. Its translation: CASSFSASGRNADTQYF.

This chain joins TRBV6-5 and TRBJ1-3, with D possibly being TRBD1 (6 bases). V was pared by 6 bases and J by 3 bases, with 12 bases between. Per germline, CDR1 MNHEY and CDR2 SVGAGI. This CDR3 has 14 residues. The CDR3 nucleotides are TGTGCCAGCAGACTAAACAGGGATGGAAACACCATATATTTT. The encoded protein is CASRLNRDGNTIYF.

V is TRBV5-6 and J is TRBJ2-5; 9 bases map to TRBD2. V gave up 1 base and J gave up 5 bases; unmatched junction bases: 12. The CDR3 length is 17 residues. The germline V gene has CDR1 SGHDT and CDR2 YYEEEE. CDR3: CASSLFFAGGPSETQYF. Written as DNA, the CDR3 is TGTGCCAGCAGCTTGTTTTTTGCGGGAGGGCCGTCGGAGACCCAGTACTTC.

The chain links TRBV29-1 to TRBJ2-3, with 8 bases matching TRBD2. Germline assignment: CDR1 SQVTM and CDR2 ANQGSEA. The CDR3 contains 15 residues. V shed 2 bases, J shed 1 base, and the junction held 5 bases outside the gene matches. CDR3 bases: TGCAGCGTTGAATCCGGGCGGGAGGGCACAGATACGCAGTATTTT. Translation gives CSVESGREGTDTQYF.

The chain combines TRBV7-9 with TRBJ1-1; D uncertain. The V and J ends lost 1 base and 0 bases respectively, with 6 bases between them. CDR3 length: 14 residues. Germline lookup yields CDR1 SEHNR and CDR2 FQNEAQ (reference sequence). The CDR3 spells CASSLDSMNTEAFF. In DNA form, the CDR3 reads TGTGCCAGCAGCTTAGATTCAATGAACACTGAAGCTTTCTTT. Complete variable domain (other parts from reference TRBV7-9 and TRBJ1-1): DTGVSQNPRHKITKRGQNVTFRCDPISEHNRLYWYRQTLGQGPEFLTYFQNEAQLEKSRLLSDRFSAERPKGSFSTLEIQRTEQGDSAMYLCASSLDSMNTEAFFGQGTRLTVV.